The 28 T cell receptor beta chains listed next were all sequenced from one sample in a study of blood T cell repertoires in COVID-19. Here immunoSEQ multiplex PCR was the method, and the copy in TCRdb shows in-frame clones only, minus some. The data contain around 120,000 clones, 60% to 85% of them seen just once; the ten biggest clones take up 2% to 2.5%. Material for sequencing was peripheral blood. These receptors were obtained from a man between 65 and 79 years old with acute or convalescent COVID-19.

The V call is TRBV21-1, the J call TRBJ1-4. TRBV21-1 is given as a pseudogene. The CDR3 loop spans 14 amino acids. CDR3 protein: CASSKAGGQEKLFF. In DNA form, the CDR3 reads TGTGCCAGCAGCAAAGCGGGCGGGCAGGAAAAACTGTTTTTT.

The chain recombines TRBV19 with TRBJ1-5; TRBD1 is a possible D gene (6 bases). This CDR3 has 14 residues. Germline V gives CDR1 LNHDA, CDR2 SQIVND (reference sequence). V lost 4 bases and J 6 bases, leaving 13 bases between the germline ends. CDR3 sequence reads: CASSTQGSGQPQHF. The DNA for the CDR3 is TGTGCCAGTAGTACACAGGGATCGGGTCAGCCCCAGCATTTT.

The rearrangement links TRBV6-5 to TRBJ1-5; 7 bases match TRBD1. The CDR3 length is 12 residues. Per germline, CDR1 MNHEY and CDR2 SVGAGI. With 6 bases clipped from V and 6 bases from J, the junction kept 2 bases outside the gene matches. CDR3 DNA: TGTGCCAGCAGACAGGGGTCTCAGCCCCAGCATTTT. Protein: CASRQGSQPQHF.

V usage is TRBV11-3 and J usage is TRBJ2-3; D remains ambiguous. The CDR3 sequence is 11 residues long. Trimming left V 7 bases short and J 5 bases short, with 7 bases between. CDR1 and CDR2 (germline): SGHNT, YENEEA. The CDR3 coding sequence is TGTGCCAGCACGTTTAAAGATACGCAGTATTTT. It specifies CASTFKDTQYF.

This clone turned up a few times. The chain is built from TRBV7-2 and TRBJ2-7; 13 bases are shared with TRBD2. The CDR3 is 14 residues long. Germline-derived CDR1 and CDR2 are SGHTA and FQGNSA. The ends lost 5 bases at V and 5 bases at J; junction bases unmatched: 3. The CDR3 spells CASSGGTSGDEQYF. The CDR3 nucleotides are TGTGCCAGCAGCGGAGGGACTAGCGGGGACGAGCAGTACTTC.

The gene calls are TRBV5-1 and TRBJ2-3, with 9 bases fitting TRBD2. After removal of 1 base from V and 2 bases from J, the junction contained 5 bases not matched to a gene. The germline V gene encodes CDR1 SGHRS and CDR2 YFSETQ. The CDR3 length is 16 residues. For the CDR3, the DNA is TGCGCCAGCAGCTTGCTGTCTAGCGGGAACACAGATACGCAGTATTTT. Protein product: CASSLLSSGNTDTQYF.

The chain employs TRBV9 and TRBJ1-1, with a possible D match to TRBD1 (5 bases). V lost 3 bases, J lost 1 base, and 10 bases lay in between. The CDR3 sequence is 14 residues long. In germline, CDR1 is SGDLS, CDR2 YYNGEE. In DNA form, the CDR3 reads TGTGCCAGCAGCGGGCCCGGGGGGAACACTGAAGCTTTCTTT. The encoded protein is CASSGPGGNTEAFF.

This chain connects TRBV6-5 to TRBJ2-1; D unclear. The CDR3 has 16 residues. The germline gives CDR1 MNHEY, CDR2 SVGAGI. V was clipped by 0 bases and J by 0 bases, with 9 bases between them. This chain's CDR3 is CASSYSFESSYNEQFF. The CDR3 bases are TGTGCCAGCAGTTACTCGTTCGAGAGCTCCTACAATGAGCAGTTCTTC.

This chain links TRBV30 with TRBJ1-5; TRBD1 is a possible D gene (5 bases). Trimming removed 0 bases from V and 9 bases from J, with 18 bases in between. The CDR3 runs to 15 residues. Germline CDR1 GTSNPN, CDR2 SVGIG (reference sequence). The DNA for the CDR3 is TGTGCCTGGAGTGTAACGGGGGTTTTAGCAGGGCCCCAGCATTTT. Translated: CAWSVTGVLAGPQHF.

J is TRBJ1-2 and V is TRBV5-6, with D possibly being TRBD1 (5 bases). V lost 5 bases and J lost 8, with 13 bases in between. CDR3 length equals 12 residues. CDR1 is SGHDT, CDR2 YYEEEE, per germline. CDR3 amino acids: CASRFDRYGYTF. For the CDR3, the DNA is TGTGCCAGCAGATTCGACAGATACGGCTACACCTTC.

This sequence joins TRBV7-2 and TRBJ2-7, with 8 positions matching TRBD1. In germline, CDR1 is SGHTA, CDR2 FQGNSA. The junction had 6 bases not matched to a gene; V was cut back by 6 bases and J by 5 bases. This CDR3 comprises 13 residues. The CDR3 sequence is CASSTTGGHEQYF. The CDR3 coding sequence is TGTGCCAGCAGTACTACAGGGGGACACGAGCAGTACTTC. Supplemented by reference TRBV7-2 and TRBJ2-7, the full variable domain reads GAGVSQSPSNKVTEKGKDVELRCDPISGHTALYWYRQSLGQGLEFLIYFQGNSAPDKSGLPSDRFSAERTGGSVSTLTIQRTQQEDSAVYLCASSTTGGHEQYFGPGTRLTVT.

The chain has TRBV5-4 and TRBJ2-5; TRBD2 is a possible D gene (5 bases). The germline V gene encodes CDR1 SGHNT and CDR2 YYREEE (reference sequence). The V gene lost 0 bases and the J gene lost 2 bases, with 11 bases spanning the gap. This CDR3 region has 15 residues. The CDR3 reads CASSLGAAVQETQYF. CDR3 bases: TGTGCCAGCAGCTTGGGAGCGGCAGTACAAGAGACCCAGTACTTC. Combining the CDR3 with reference TRBV5-4 and TRBJ2-5 gives the whole variable domain ETGVTQSPTHLIKTRGQQVTLRCSSQSGHNTVSWYQQALGQGPQFIFQYYREEENGRGNFPPRFSGLQFPNYSSELNVNALELDDSALYLCASSLGAAVQETQYFGPGTRLLVL.

This sequence joins TRBV12-5 and TRBJ2-1, with 10 nucleotides matching TRBD1. The V and J ends lost 2 bases and 9 bases, in that order; junction bases with no gene match: 4. The germline CDR1 and CDR2 sequences are LGHNT and FRNRAP. This CDR3 has 14 amino acids. This CDR3 is CASGLPGQGIEQFF. CDR3 nucleotide sequence: TGTGCTAGTGGTTTGCCGGGACAGGGGATTGAGCAGTTCTTC.

This sequence joins TRBV7-2 and TRBJ1-1; D is possibly TRBD1 (5 bases). The V end was cut by 4 bases, the J end by 1 base, with 10 bases between. In germline, CDR1 is SGHTA, CDR2 FQGNSA. The CDR3 has 14 residues. CDR3 coding DNA: TGTGCCAGCAGCTCTGACAGATGGAACACTGAAGCTTTCTTT. Amino acid sequence: CASSSDRWNTEAFF.

CDR3 DNA: TGTGCCAGCAGCTTGGCTGCGGGGAACACCGGGGAGCTGTTTTTT. Encoded protein: CASSLAAGNTGELFF. The chain is built from TRBV5-4 and TRBJ2-2; D might be TRBD2 (5 bases). In germline, CDR1 is SGHNT, CDR2 YYREEE (reference sequence). This CDR3 is built from 15 residues. Trimming took off 0 bases at V and 1 base at J, with 7 bases between the two ends.

V and J are TRBV6-2 or TRBV6-3 and TRBJ1-2; D might be TRBD1 (6 bases). V gave up 3 bases and J gave up 3 bases, with 11 bases separating them. The germline gives CDR1 MNHEY, CDR2 SVGEGT. There are 14 residues in the CDR3. For the CDR3, the DNA is TGTGCCAGCAGTTATCGGGGGGCAGACTATGGCTACACCTTC. Amino acid sequence: CASSYRGADYGYTF.

This rearrangement joins TRBV5-4 to TRBJ2-7, with D perhaps TRBD2 (7 bases). CDR1 and CDR2 (germline): SGHNT, YYREEE (reference sequence). The V end was cut by 4 bases, the J end by 1 base, with 30 bases between. This CDR3 spans 20 amino acids. The CDR3 DNA sequence: TGTGCCAGCAGCCCCCTCTTCCAGCCTTGGGGGGGGGCGTCATCCTACGAGCAGTACTTC. Encoded protein: CASSPLFQPWGGASSYEQYF.

This sequence joins TRBV4-3 and TRBJ2-1, with 10 bases matching TRBD2. The V segment lost 0 bases and the J segment 9 bases; nucleotides outside the gene matches: 8. CDR1 and CDR2 (germline): LGHNA, YSLEER. This CDR3 contains 16 residues. CDR3 coding DNA: TGCGCCAGCAGCCAAGATACAACTAGCGGGGAGGTTGAGCAGTTCTTC. Amino acids: CASSQDTTSGEVEQFF.

J is TRBJ2-1 and V is TRBV6-2 or TRBV6-3, with 9 bases that match TRBD1. From germline, CDR1 is MNHEY and CDR2 SVGEGT. The CDR3 is made up of 18 amino acids. With V trimmed by 7 bases and J by 5 bases, 18 bases remained unmatched. CDR3 nucleotides: TGTGCCAGCACCCCAGTCATAAACAGGGGGCTGCGAGACAATGAGCAGTTCTTC. It specifies CASTPVINRGLRDNEQFF.

This clone was counted a single time. V and J are TRBV6-5 and TRBJ2-3; TRBD2 matches 7 bases. Germline values: CDR1 MNHEY, CDR2 SVGAGI. The junction had 11 bases not matched to a gene; V was cut back by 6 bases and J by 5 bases. The length of the CDR3 is 15 residues. The DNA of the CDR3 is TGTGCCAGCAGGTATAGCGGGTTCCGCGGAGATACGCAGTATTTT. As protein: CASRYSGFRGDTQYF.

J is TRBJ1-1 and V is TRBV18; perhaps TRBD1 as D (5 bases). Germline V gene sequence: CDR1 KGHSH, CDR2 LQKENI. The CDR3 consists of 14 residues. The ends were cut back, 3 bases at V and 3 bases at J, with 11 bases in the middle. In nucleotides, the CDR3 is TGTGCCAGCTCACCCGCAGGGAGGGACACTGAAGCTTTCTTT. Translating it yields CASSPAGRDTEAFF.

The chain uses TRBV30 and TRBJ2-5, with a weak D call TRBD2 (7 bases). Trimming took 8 bases from V and 2 from J, leaving 24 bases between them. Germline CDR1 reads GTSNPN; CDR2 reads SVGIG (reference sequence). The CDR3 has 16 amino acids. CDR3: CAALQGTWGGQETQYF. As DNA, the CDR3 is TGTGCCGCACTACAGGGAACGTGGGGGGGGCAAGAGACCCAGTACTTC.

This clone was detected ten times or more. The chain carries TRBV25-1 and TRBJ2-7; TRBD2 aligns across 9 bases. The CDR3 consists of 14 residues. V lost 5 bases to trimming and J lost 4 bases; unmatched junction nucleotides: 6. Germline CDR1 is MGHDK and CDR2 is SYGVNS. The CDR3 loop reads CASSKSGGMYEQYF. Written as DNA, the CDR3 is TGTGCCAGCAGTAAAAGCGGGGGGATGTACGAGCAGTACTTC.

The chain joins TRBV5-1 to TRBJ2-7; the match to TRBD1 covers 10 bases. CDR1 and CDR2 from the germline V gene are SGHRS and YFSETQ. This CDR3 contains 15 residues. The V segment lost 1 base and the J segment 5 bases; nucleotides outside the gene matches: 6. CDR3 region: CASSLWGTGANEQYF. The DNA of the CDR3 is TGCGCCAGCAGCTTGTGGGGGACAGGGGCCAACGAGCAGTACTTC.

The chain employs TRBV3-1 (or the pseudogene TRBV3-2) and TRBJ1-3; 7 positions agree with TRBD1. The CDR3 spans 17 residues. Per the germline V gene, CDR1 is LGHDT and CDR2 is YNNKEL (reference sequence). V gave up 3 bases and J gave up 4 bases; unmatched junction bases: 12. For the CDR3, the DNA is TGTGCCAGCAGCCACGTTTATCGAACAGGGGTCGGAAACACCATATATTTT. This codes for CASSHVYRTGVGNTIYF.

This chain connects TRBV7-8 to TRBJ1-2; D is perhaps TRBD1 (6 bases). The CDR3 runs to 16 residues. Deletions cut 2 bases from V and 4 bases from J, with 17 bases between. From germline, CDR1 is SGHVS and CDR2 FQNEAQ. The CDR3 loop reads CASSLSGLGQRYGYTF. The CDR3 nucleotides are TGTGCCAGCAGCTTAAGTGGGCTTGGACAGCGCTATGGCTACACCTTC.

The V gene is TRBV19, the J gene TRBJ1-5, with TRBD1 identical over 7 bases. The germline V gene has CDR1 LNHDA and CDR2 SQIVND (reference sequence). V shed 6 bases, J shed 7 bases, and the junction held 9 bases outside the gene matches. The CDR3 spans 14 residues. For the CDR3, the DNA is TGTGCCAGTAGGGTGGACAGGTTGAAGCAGCCCCAGCATTTT. Amino acid sequence: CASRVDRLKQPQHF.

The rearrangement links TRBV12-3 or TRBV12-4 to TRBJ2-7, with D possibly TRBD2 on 5 matching bases. The CDR3 has 12 residues. Trimming stripped 7 bases from V and 2 bases from J, with 9 bases between. As DNA, the CDR3 is TGTGCCAGCAAGAGGGCGGCCTACGAGCAGTACTTC. It specifies CASKRAAYEQYF.